A single TCR beta chain is shown here with its context. No antigen is known for it. This CDR3 is built from 17 residues. Germline values: CDR1 MNHEY, CDR2 SVGEGT. With V trimmed by 5 bases and J by 0 bases, 9 bases remained unmatched. It was with a sample-barcoded 5' primer and a J-beta primer mix that a second PCR of roughly 6 to 12 cycles was run. A template-switch adaptor that had 12 random nucleotides put a tag on each cDNA molecule. In TCRdb, the 5' RACE reads were re-called with MiXCR into one record per CDR3 protein. The table has around 1,600,000 distinct CDR3 sequences, about 45% seen once. No fewer than 5.5 micrograms of total RNA were isolated from every sample. The entry originates in a study of blood T cells in healthy people across ages. As for the study in general: Per two T cells, template switching captured roughly one barcoded beta molecule. Broader study findings: In older individuals, TCR beta diversity per million T cells was lower, falling roughly linearly with age.

The sequencing sample was made of blood. This clonotype was obtained from a young woman in good health. J is TRBJ2-7 and V is TRBV6-2 or TRBV6-3, with 11 bases that match TRBD2. CDR3 nucleotides: TGTGCCAGCAGTAAACCGGGACTAGCGGATAGCTCCTACGAGCAGTACTTC. This codes for CASSKPGLADSSYEQYF.